This T cell receptor beta chain was captured in a study of CD8+ T cells in alopecia areata. This clone was seen a handful of times. Its antigen remains unidentified. cDNA serving as the sequencing template came from extracted, reverse transcribed RNA. Only in-frame clones appear in the TCRdb table, and some are missing; sequencing was by immunoSEQ multiplex PCR. This table holds approximately 58,000 clones, around 47% found once. V lost 3 bases and J 1 base, leaving 7 bases between the germline ends. The V gene's germline CDR1 is SNHLY and CDR2 FYNNEI. This CDR3 comprises 14 residues. Study observations and caveats: Besides other cells, scalp samples also yield sequences of resident alphabeta T cells from normal skin.

The sample consisted of NKG2D-low CD8+ T cells sorted from blood. The chain uses TRBV2 and TRBJ2-4, with no clear D. The receptor comes from a human donor with alopecia areata. In DNA, the CDR3 is TGTGCCAGCAGTGAGGCGGTTGCCAAAAACATTCAGTACTTC. The encoded protein is CASSEAVAKNIQYF. Variable domain in full (rest from reference TRBV2 and TRBJ2-4): EPEVTQTPSHQVTQMGQEVILRCVPISNHLYFYWYRQILGQKVEFLVSFYNNEISEKSEIFDDQFSVERPDGSNFTLKIRSTKLEDSAMYFCASSEAVAKNIQYFGAGTRLSVL.